The sequence of this T cell receptor (beta chain) was determined in a study of blood T cell repertoires in COVID-19. Whole-study context: Sites across the United States, Italy and Spain contributed samples from acute and convalescent COVID-19. The cDNA or gDNA used as material had been derived from T cells, B-cell-depleted T cells, or PBMCs.

As originally analysed: Estimated nucleated cell counts came from reference gene primer amplification. Sequencing used immunoSEQ multiplex PCR; TCRdb keeps in-frame clones, though not all of them. V and J calls and clone size come straight from that table; D and trimming were deduced from the DNA. The data hold some 290,000 clones, with about 90% observed a single time. This clone was detected once. Followed longitudinally, the Seattle patients had been enrolled during active infection. The CDR3 loop spans 15 amino acids. In germline, CDR1 is MNHNY, CDR2 SVGAGI (reference sequence). Trimming left V 0 bases short and J 2 bases short, with 11 bases between.

The receptor was isolated from a woman in her twenties or thirties with COVID-19, enrolled during active disease. Sequencing used peripheral blood. The chain recombines TRBV6-6 with TRBJ2-7; TRBD2 is a possible D gene (6 bases). The CDR3 is CASSYSEGETYEQYF. The CDR3 nucleotides read TGTGCCAGCAGTTACTCGGAGGGAGAGACCTACGAGCAGTACTTC.